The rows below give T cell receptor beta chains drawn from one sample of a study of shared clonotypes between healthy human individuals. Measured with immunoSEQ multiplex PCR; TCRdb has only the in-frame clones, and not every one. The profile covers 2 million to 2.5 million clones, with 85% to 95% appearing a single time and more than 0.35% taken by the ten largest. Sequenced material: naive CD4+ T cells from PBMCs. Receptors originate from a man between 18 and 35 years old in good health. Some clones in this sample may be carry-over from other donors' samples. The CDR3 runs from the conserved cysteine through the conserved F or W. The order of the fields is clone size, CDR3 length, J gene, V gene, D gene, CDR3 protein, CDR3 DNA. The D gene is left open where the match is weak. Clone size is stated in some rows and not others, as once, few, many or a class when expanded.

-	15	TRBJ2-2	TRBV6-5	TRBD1	CASTMGDSNTGELFF	TGTGCCAGCACCATGGGGGACAGCAACACCGGGGAGCTGTTTTTT
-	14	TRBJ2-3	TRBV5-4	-	CASSLRGATDTQYF	TGTGCCAGCAGCTTGCGGGGTGCCACAGATACGCAGTATTTT
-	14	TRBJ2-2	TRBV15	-	CATSNGILAGELFF	TGTGCCACCAGCAACGGGATCCTAGCCGGGGAGCTGTTTTTT
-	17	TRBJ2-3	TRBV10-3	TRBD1	CAISDSTGEYGTDTQYF	TGTGCCATCAGTGATTCGACAGGGGAGTATGGCACAGATACGCAGTATTTT
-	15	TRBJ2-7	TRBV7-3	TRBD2	CASSPVGGREGEQYF	TGTGCCAGCAGCCCCGTAGGCGGGAGAGAAGGCGAGCAGTACTTC
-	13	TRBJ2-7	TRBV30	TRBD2	CAWRTSGRREQYF	TGTGCCTGGAGAACTAGCGGGAGGAGGGAGCAGTACTTC
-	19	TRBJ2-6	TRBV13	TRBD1	CASSLGGQVLRSGANVLTF	TGTGCCAGCAGCTTAGGTGGACAGGTCCTTCGCTCTGGGGCCAACGTCCTGACTTTC
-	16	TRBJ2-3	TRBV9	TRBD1	CASSVSVRGPADTQYF	TGTGCCAGCAGCGTATCCGTCAGGGGGCCAGCGGATACGCAGTATTTT
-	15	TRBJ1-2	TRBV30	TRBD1	CAWNPGQDLNYGYTF	TGTGCCTGGAACCCCGGACAGGACCTTAACTATGGCTACACCTTC
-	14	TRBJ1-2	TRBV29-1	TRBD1	CSVEAGTGFHGYTF	TGCAGCGTTGAAGCCGGGACAGGGTTCCATGGCTACACCTTC
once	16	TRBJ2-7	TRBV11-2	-	CASSSRTAAERGEQYF	TGTGCCAGCAGCTCCCGGACGGCCGCTGAGAGGGGAGAGCAGTACTTC
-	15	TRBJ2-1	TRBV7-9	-	CASSPLSGPYNEQFF	TGTGCCAGCAGCCCCCTCTCTGGTCCCTACAATGAGCAGTTCTTC
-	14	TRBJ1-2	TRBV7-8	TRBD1	CASSPGQAKESYTF	TGTGCCAGCAGCCCCGGACAGGCCAAGGAAAGCTACACCTTC
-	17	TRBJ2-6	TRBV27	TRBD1	CASSPGQGEAGANVLTF	TGTGCCAGCAGTCCCGGACAGGGTGAAGCTGGGGCCAACGTCCTGACTTTC
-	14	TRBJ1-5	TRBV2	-	CASSARQVDQPQHF	TGTGCCAGCAGTGCGCGACAGGTGGATCAGCCCCAGCATTTT
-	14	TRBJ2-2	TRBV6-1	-	CASSQTVATGELFF	TGTGCCAGCAGCCAGACGGTAGCAACCGGGGAGCTGTTTTTT
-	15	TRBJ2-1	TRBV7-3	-	CASSLRPQNYNEQFF	TGTGCCAGCAGCCTCAGACCCCAAAACTACAATGAGCAGTTCTTC
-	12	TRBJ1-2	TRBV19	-	CASLRANYGYTF	TGTGCCAGCCTCAGGGCGAACTATGGCTACACCTTC
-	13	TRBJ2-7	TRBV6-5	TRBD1	CASRPGQKYEQYF	TGTGCCAGCAGACCGGGACAGAAATACGAGCAGTACTTC
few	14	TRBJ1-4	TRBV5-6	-	CASSRGATNEKLFF	TGTGCCAGCAGCCGGGGGGCAACTAATGAAAAACTGTTTTTT
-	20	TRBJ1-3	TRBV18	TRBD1	CASSPLPALRDSGSGNTIYF	TGTGCCAGCTCACCACTTCCCGCCTTGCGGGACAGTGGCTCTGGAAACACCATATATTTT
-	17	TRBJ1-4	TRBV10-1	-	CASSEERNTATNEKLFF	TGCGCCAGCAGTGAGGAGCGAAACACAGCAACTAATGAAAAACTGTTTTTT
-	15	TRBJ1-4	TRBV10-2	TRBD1	CASSEQGAGNEKLFF	TGCGCCAGCAGTGAACAGGGGGCAGGTAATGAAAAACTGTTTTTT
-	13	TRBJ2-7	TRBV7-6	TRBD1	CASSLARDREQYF	TGTGCCAGCAGCTTAGCCCGGGACAGGGAGCAGTACTTC
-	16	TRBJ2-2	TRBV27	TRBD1	CASSLPGTGGTGELFF	TGTGCCAGCAGTTTGCCCGGGACAGGGGGTACCGGGGAGCTGTTTTTT
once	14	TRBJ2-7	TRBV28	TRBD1	CASSKTGAVYEQYF	TGTGCCAGCAGTAAGACAGGGGCGGTCTACGAGCAGTACTTC
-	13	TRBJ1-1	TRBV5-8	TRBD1	CASKGQGVTEAFF	TGTGCCAGCAAGGGACAGGGCGTCACTGAAGCTTTCTTT
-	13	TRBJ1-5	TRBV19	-	CASTRGQNQPQHF	TGTGCCAGCACCCGAGGACAGAATCAGCCCCAGCATTTT
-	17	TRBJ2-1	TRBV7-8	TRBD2	CASSSGFTSGRAGEQFF	TGTGCCAGCAGCTCTGGGTTCACTAGCGGGAGGGCCGGGGAGCAGTTCTTC
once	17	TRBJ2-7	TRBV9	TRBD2	CASSVTPIAAGAGEQYF	TGTGCCAGCAGCGTAACCCCAATTGCAGCGGGAGCTGGCGAGCAGTACTTC
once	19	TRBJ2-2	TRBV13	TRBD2	CASSPPGLAGGMNTGELFF	TGTGCCAGCAGCCCCCCGGGACTAGCGGGAGGGATGAACACCGGGGAGCTGTTTTTT
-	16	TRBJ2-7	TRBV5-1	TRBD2	CASSPAPSGKTYEQYF	TGCGCCAGCAGCCCCGCCCCTAGCGGGAAGACCTACGAGCAGTACTTC
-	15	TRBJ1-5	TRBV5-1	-	CASSPGTTEGQPQHF	TGCGCCAGCAGCCCCGGGACTACAGAGGGACAGCCCCAGCATTTT
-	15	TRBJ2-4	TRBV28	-	CASRRGDIAKNIQYF	TGTGCCAGTCGTAGGGGAGATATAGCCAAAAACATTCAGTACTTC
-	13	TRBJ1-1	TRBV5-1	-	CASSLEIGTEAFF	TGCGCCAGCAGCTTGGAAATTGGGACTGAAGCTTTCTTT
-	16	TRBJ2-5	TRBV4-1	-	CASSRTLVKGQETQYF	TGCGCCAGCAGCCGGACGCTTGTAAAGGGCCAAGAGACCCAGTACTTC
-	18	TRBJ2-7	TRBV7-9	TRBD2	CASSLRGTSGIGSYEQYF	TGTGCCAGCAGCTTACGGGGGACTAGCGGGATAGGATCCTACGAGCAGTACTTC
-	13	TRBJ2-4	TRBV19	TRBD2	CASRRGGADIQYF	TGTGCCAGTAGGCGCGGGGGAGCGGACATTCAGTACTTC
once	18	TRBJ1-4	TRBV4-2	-	CASSQAQESHFSNEKLFF	TGTGCCAGCAGCCAAGCACAGGAATCCCATTTCTCGAATGAAAAACTGTTTTTT
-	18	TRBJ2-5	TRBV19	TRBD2	CASSRQGLAGGGQETQYF	TGTGCCAGTAGTAGGCAGGGACTAGCGGGAGGTGGCCAAGAGACCCAGTACTTC
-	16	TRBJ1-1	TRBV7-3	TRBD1	CASSLLQGAAGTEAFF	TGTGCCAGCAGCCTATTACAGGGGGCGGCCGGCACTGAAGCTTTCTTT
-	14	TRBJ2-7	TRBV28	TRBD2	CASSWGLGVYEQYF	TGTGCCAGCAGCTGGGGACTAGGTGTCTACGAGCAGTACTTC